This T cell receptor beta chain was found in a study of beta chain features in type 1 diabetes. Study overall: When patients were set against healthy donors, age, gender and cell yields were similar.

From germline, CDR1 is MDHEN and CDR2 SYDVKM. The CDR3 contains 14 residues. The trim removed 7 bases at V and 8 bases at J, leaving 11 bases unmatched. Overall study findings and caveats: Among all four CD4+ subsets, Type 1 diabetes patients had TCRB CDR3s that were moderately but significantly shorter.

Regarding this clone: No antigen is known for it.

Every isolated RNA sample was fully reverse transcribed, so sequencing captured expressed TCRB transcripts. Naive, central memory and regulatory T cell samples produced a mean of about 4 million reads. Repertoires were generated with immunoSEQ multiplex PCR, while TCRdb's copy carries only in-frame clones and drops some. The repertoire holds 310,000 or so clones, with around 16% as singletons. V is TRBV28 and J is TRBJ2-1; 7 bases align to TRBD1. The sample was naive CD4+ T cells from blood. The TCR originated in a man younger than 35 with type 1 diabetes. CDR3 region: CASKVGDSGHEQFF. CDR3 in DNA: TGTGCCAGCAAGGTCGGGGACAGTGGCCATGAGCAGTTCTTC.